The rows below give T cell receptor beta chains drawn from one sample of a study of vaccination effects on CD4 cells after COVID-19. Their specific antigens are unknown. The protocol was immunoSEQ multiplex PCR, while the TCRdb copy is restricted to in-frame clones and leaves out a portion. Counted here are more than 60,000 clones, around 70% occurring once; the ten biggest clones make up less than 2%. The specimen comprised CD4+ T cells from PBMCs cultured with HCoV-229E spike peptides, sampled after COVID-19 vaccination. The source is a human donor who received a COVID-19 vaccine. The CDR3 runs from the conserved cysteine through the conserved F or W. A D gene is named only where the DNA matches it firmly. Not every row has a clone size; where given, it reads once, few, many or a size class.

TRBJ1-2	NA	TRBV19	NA	CASSTGVWRNYGYTF	TGTGCCAGTAGTACAGGGGTTTGGAGGAACTATGGCTACACCTTC
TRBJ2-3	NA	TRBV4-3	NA	CASSQSYRVETDTQYF	TGCGCCAGCAGCCAATCATACAGGGTCGAAACAGATACGCAGTATTTT
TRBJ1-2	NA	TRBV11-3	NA	CASIPPVDYGYTF	TGTGCCAGCATCCCTCCGGTGGACTATGGCTACACCTTC
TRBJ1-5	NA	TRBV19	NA	CASTTGFSNQPQHF	TGTGCCAGTACCACGGGTTTTAGCAATCAGCCCCAGCATTTT
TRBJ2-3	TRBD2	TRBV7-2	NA	CASSDKRGGRTDTQYF	TGTGCCAGCAGCGACAAGCGGGGGGGCCGGACAGATACGCAGTATTTT
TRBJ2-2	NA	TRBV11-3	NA	CASSAPGPSANTGELFF	TGTGCCAGCAGCGCCCCGGGACCTTCAGCGAACACCGGGGAGCTGTTTTTT
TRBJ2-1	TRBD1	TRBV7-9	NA	CASSPSEDRGLSYNEQFF	TGTGCCAGCAGCCCCAGTGAGGACAGGGGACTTTCCTACAATGAGCAGTTCTTC
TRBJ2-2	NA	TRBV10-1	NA	CASSVDLLGELFF	TGCGCCAGCAGTGTGGACTTGCTCGGGGAGCTGTTTTTT
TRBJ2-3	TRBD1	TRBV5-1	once	CASSSGQITDTQYF	TGCGCCAGCAGTTCGGGACAGATCACAGATACGCAGTATTTT
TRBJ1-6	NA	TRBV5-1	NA	CASSLSANSPLHF	TGCGCCAGCAGCTTGTCAGCCAATTCACCCCTCCACTTT
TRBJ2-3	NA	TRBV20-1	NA	CSGFFTDTQYF	TGCAGTGGATTTTTCACAGATACGCAGTATTTT
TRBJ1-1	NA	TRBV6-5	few	CASSYEGLSATEAFF	TGTGCCAGCAGTTACGAAGGGTTATCGGCCACTGAAGCTTTCTTT
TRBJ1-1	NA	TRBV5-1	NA	CASSLNWITEAFF	TGCGCCAGCAGCTTGAATTGGATCACTGAAGCTTTCTTT
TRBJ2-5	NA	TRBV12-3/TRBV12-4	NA	CASTRDYQETQYF	TGTGCCAGCACCAGGGACTACCAAGAGACCCAGTACTTC
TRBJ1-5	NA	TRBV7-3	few	CASSLKGGQPQHF	TGTGCCAGCAGCTTGAAAGGCGGTCAGCCCCAGCATTTT
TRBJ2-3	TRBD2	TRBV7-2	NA	CASRLGTSSSDTQYF	TGTGCCAGCAGACTCGGGACTAGTTCGTCAGATACGCAGTATTTT